A selection of T cell receptor beta chains follows, all from one sample in a study of response to subunit inactivated influenza vaccine. TCRdb re-called the RT-PCR reads through MiXCR, storing one row per CDR3 protein. The table lists about 500,000 distinct CDR3 sequences, 15% to 20% of them singletons. The source material was CD4+ T cells sorted from PBMCs, sampled 23 to 25 months after vaccination. Receptors originate from a man between 50 and 75 years old who received an inactivated influenza vaccine. The conserved cysteine and the conserved F or W are not part of the CDR3 here.

J gene,V gene,CDR3 protein
TRBJ1-3,TRBV20-1,SARDPRRGDTIY
TRBJ2-5,TRBV12-3/TRBV12-4,ASSFVAGKETQY
TRBJ1-6,TRBV5-1,ASSRGQGGVNSPLH
TRBJ2-7,TRBV5-1,ASSLGDTTYEQY
TRBJ2-1,TRBV5-1,ASSERTFNEQF
TRBJ2-2,TRBV28,ASRRLITGELF
TRBJ1-2,TRBV5-1,ASSLEQDHYGYT
TRBJ2-7,TRBV12-3/TRBV12-4,ASNRDRGYEQY
TRBJ1-5,TRBV3-1,ASSQVPGFDQPQH
TRBJ1-1,TRBV12-3/TRBV12-4,ASRRGPQEAF
TRBJ2-1,TRBV21-1,ASSKSLADPYNEQF
TRBJ1-5,TRBV30,AWTHRGYSNQPQH
TRBJ2-2,TRBV5-1,ASSPINAGELF
TRBJ1-4,TRBV20-1,SARGANEKLF
TRBJ2-1,TRBV20-1,SARGNKEREIYNEQF
TRBJ2-1,TRBV9,ASSVATSATTYNEQ
TRBJ2-3,TRBV9,ASSVGHSGSTDTQY
TRBJ2-7,TRBV4-2,ASSQDQGSSYEQY
TRBJ1-1,TRBV6-5,ASSYIDSATEAF
TRBJ2-3,TRBV7-2,ASSKQGSTQY
TRBJ2-5,TRBV29-1,SVGLDSQETQY
TRBJ1-4,TRBV15,ATRKGATNEKLF
TRBJ1-4,TRBV28,ASSGPGSINEKLF
TRBJ1-5,TRBV12-3/TRBV12-4,ASSPGPGQGPNQPQH
TRBJ2-3,TRBV6-1,ASSHTIGVYDTQY
TRBJ2-7,TRBV5-1,ASSLAESLMGSDEGEQY
TRBJ2-4,TRBV28,ASRMTGLRQNIQY
TRBJ2-5,TRBV7-9,ASSRSTGPETQY
TRBJ2-1,TRBV7-9,ASSLSPGAGSYNEQF
TRBJ2-2,TRBV5-4,ASTARRGANTGELF
TRBJ2-5,TRBV5-1,ASSNLGFQETQY
TRBJ2-3,TRBV28,ASSRTERNRY
TRBJ1-1,TRBV9,ASSPGAAPMNTEAF
TRBJ1-3,TRBV5-6,ASSLVGYSGNTIY
TRBJ2-7,TRBV5-1,ASSVGPSYSYEQY
TRBJ2-5,TRBV4-2,ASSPGEGETQY
TRBJ2-3,TRBV20-1,SASAQRGVDTQY
TRBJ2-7,TRBV10-3,AISGGPPYEQY
TRBJ1-2,TRBV28,ASLKQGRNGYT
TRBJ1-5,TRBV15,ATSRDRTRGQPQH
TRBJ2-2,TRBV5-1,ASSLAGTRNTGELF